Below are 22 T cell receptor beta chains sequenced from a single sample in a study of T cells in Graves' hyperthyroidism and ophthalmopathy. TCR beta CDR3 regions were amplified from RNA transcripts. First-round RT-PCR with HTBI primers amplified the TCR CDR3 region. TCRdb re-analysed the multiplex PCR reads in MiXCR, keeping a single row per CDR3 protein. The sample carries under 250,000 distinct CDR3 sequences, around 26% recorded once. The sequencing input was blood. The receptors were gathered from a woman aged 40 to 50 with Graves' ophthalmopathy.

This clonotype occurred many times. The gene calls are TRBV27 and TRBJ2-5, with D uncertain. In germline, CDR1 is MNHEY, CDR2 SMNVEV (reference sequence). This CDR3 contains 13 residues. Trimming took off 1 base at V and 5 bases at J, with 8 bases between the two ends. Written as DNA, the CDR3 is TGTGCCAGCAGTTTATTGAATATGGAGACCCAGTACTTC. It codes for CASSLLNMETQYF.

This clonotype was recorded many times. The V call is TRBV10-2, the J call TRBJ1-1; D remains ambiguous. Per germline, CDR1 WSHSY and CDR2 SAAADI. The CDR3 consists of 13 residues. The V end was cut by 8 bases, the J end by 1 base, with 11 bases between. CDR3 region: CASVGLGNTEAFF. CDR3 nucleotides: TGCGCCAGCGTCGGGTTAGGGAACACTGAAGCTTTCTTT.

In the case of this clonotype: A read error may produce the germline difference seen at one junction end. The CDR3 protein is CASILGPEAFF. The DNA of the CDR3 is TGTGCCAGCATCTTAGGCCCTGAAGCTTTCTTT. The chain carries TRBV7-9 and TRBJ1-1; D is uncertain. The length of the CDR3 is 11 residues. The germline gives CDR1 SEHNR, CDR2 FQNEAQ (reference sequence).

This sequence joins TRBV7-2 and TRBJ2-7, with D possibly matching TRBD1 (6 bases). Trimming stripped 6 bases from V and 0 bases from J, with 15 bases between. The CDR3 has 15 residues. Germline assignment: CDR1 SGHTA and CDR2 FQGNSA. As DNA, the CDR3 is TGTGCCAGCAGACGAACCGGGACAAACTCCTACGAGCAGTACTTC. Amino acid sequence: CASRRTGTNSYEQYF. Full variable domain (remainder filled in from reference TRBV7-2 and TRBJ2-7): GAGVSQSPSNKVTEKGKDVELRCDPISGHTALYWYRQSLGQGLEFLIYFQGNSAPDKSGLPSDRFSAERTGGSVSTLTIQRTQQEDSAVYLCASRRTGTNSYEQYFGPGTRLTVT.

This clonotype showed up many times. The chain couples TRBV6-2 or TRBV6-3 to TRBJ1-2; D is uncertain. CDR1 is MNHEY and CDR2 is SVGEGT in the germline V gene. The CDR3 totals 13 residues. With 2 bases removed from V and 8 bases from J, the gap between germline ends came to 12 bases. Written as DNA, the CDR3 is TGTGCCAGCAGTTACGGCGACCCGGGAGGCTACACCTTC. It translates to CASSYGDPGGYTF.

The chain carries TRBV7-8 and TRBJ2-7; D gene ambiguous. The CDR3 extends over 16 amino acids. Trimming cost V 5 bases and J 1 base, with 18 bases left between them. CDR1 and CDR2 from the germline V gene are SGHVS and FQNEAQ. CDR3 sequence reads: CASSAYTGTASYEQYF. DNA for the CDR3: TGTGCCAGCAGCGCCTATACCGGCACAGCATCCTACGAGCAGTACTTC.

CDR3 nucleotide sequence: TGTGCCAGCAGTGTATCGAAGGGAGAGACCCAGTACTTC. It specifies CASSVSKGETQYF. The genes are TRBV6-5 and TRBJ2-5; D not certain. Germline CDR1 reads MNHEY; CDR2 reads SVGAGI. Trimming left V 5 bases short and J 4 bases short, with 11 bases between. CDR3 length: 13 residues.

The J gene is TRBJ1-5, the V gene TRBV20-1; no reliable D call. This CDR3 is 12 amino acids long. From germline, CDR1 is DFQATT and CDR2 SNEGSKA (reference sequence). V lost 4 bases to trimming and J lost 4 bases, with 8 bases between them. The CDR3 protein is CSATSANQPQHF. The CDR3 coding sequence is TGCAGTGCTACGTCGGCGAATCAGCCCCAGCATTTT.

This clonotype was found many times. The gene calls are TRBV28 and TRBJ2-6, with unresolved D. Trimming pared 6 bases from V and 4 bases from J, leaving 13 bases between. Germline CDR1 reads MDHEN; CDR2 reads SYDVKM. There are 15 residues in the CDR3. The CDR3 DNA reads as TGTGCCAGCAGCGTGCTGGGCGCCGGGGCCAACGTCCTGACTTTC. It yields the protein CASSVLGAGANVLTF.

This clonotype was seen a few times. The V and J genes are TRBV7-9 and TRBJ1-2; D remains ambiguous. The CDR3 spans 14 residues. Germline V gene data show CDR1 as SEHNR and CDR2 as FQNEAQ (reference sequence). V lost 1 base and J lost 8, with 14 bases in between. The CDR3 region has the DNA TGTGCCAGCAGCTTAGTACTCCTTGGTGGCGGCTACACCTTC. Its protein is CASSLVLLGGGYTF.

This clonotype was seen ten or more times. The rearrangement uses TRBV20-1 and TRBJ2-2; 10 bases map to TRBD2. CDR1 is DFQATT, CDR2 SNEGSKA, per germline (reference sequence). The CDR3 consists of 16 residues. V lost 0 bases and J lost 4; bases outside the gene matches: 5. The CDR3, as DNA: TGCAGTGCTAGAGATAGCGGGAGGTCGGTCACCGGGGAGCTGTTTTTT. Amino acids: CSARDSGRSVTGELFF.

This chain joins TRBV6-1 and TRBJ2-2; D gene unclear. The germline V gene encodes CDR1 MNHNS and CDR2 SASEGT. The CDR3 length is 17 residues. Trimming stripped 2 bases from V and 7 bases from J, with 20 bases between. CDR3 in DNA: TGTGCCAGCAGTGAATTCCTTCAAGAACACCTTTTCGGGGAGCTGTTTTTT. This translates into CASSEFLQEHLFGELFF.

The rearrangement joins TRBV6-1 to TRBJ2-5; maybe TRBD2 (6 bases). Trimming pared 0 bases from V and 2 bases from J, leaving 10 bases between. The CDR3 length is 15 residues. Germline-derived CDR1 and CDR2 are MNHNS and SASEGT. The CDR3 sequence: CASSEAGGGQETQYF. The CDR3 coding sequence is TGTGCCAGCAGTGAAGCGGGAGGTGGTCAAGAGACCCAGTACTTC.

Many counts were recorded for this clonotype. The chain employs TRBV28 and TRBJ2-2, with D perhaps given as TRBD1 or TRBD2 (5 bases each). Germline CDR1 reads MDHEN; CDR2 reads SYDVKM. The CDR3 sequence is 15 residues long. The V end lost 3 bases, the J end lost 6 bases, and 14 bases lay between the germline ends. CDR3 amino acids: CASSFRGRGAGELFF. The CDR3, as DNA: TGTGCCAGCAGTTTCCGGGGTCGAGGGGCCGGGGAGCTGTTTTTT.

This clonotype was recorded many times. The rearrangement links TRBV11-2 to TRBJ2-1, with 7 bases fitting TRBD2. The CDR3 consists of 14 residues. The germline V gene has CDR1 SGHAT and CDR2 FQNNGV. V lost 1 base, J lost 10 bases, and 7 bases stayed unmatched. The CDR3 here is CASSLGRLAYEQFF. DNA for the CDR3: TGTGCCAGCAGCTTAGGGAGACTAGCTTACGAGCAGTTCTTC.

This clonotype was counted many times. Germline and junction disagree at one end, which may indicate a read error. J is TRBJ2-7 and V is TRBV20-1; possibly TRBD2 for D (5 bases). Germline CDR1 is DFQATT and CDR2 is SNEGSKA (reference sequence). The CDR3 contains 11 residues. DNA for the CDR3: TGCAGTGCTAGAGATGGCCTCGAGGGCAACTTC. Its translation is CSARDGLEGNF.

This chain uses TRBV30 with TRBJ2-7; TRBD1 agrees at 8 bases. The CDR3 has 14 residues. Germline V CDR1 and CDR2: GTSNPN, SVGIG (reference sequence). Trimming took 0 bases from V and 4 from J; bases not matched to a gene: 5. This CDR3 reads CAWSVRTGRYEQYF. The CDR3 DNA follows: TGTGCCTGGAGTGTTCGGACAGGGAGGTACGAGCAGTACTTC.

The sample holds many counts of this clonotype. CDR3 coding DNA: TGTGCCTGGAGCCGGGACAGGGGTCAGCCCCAGCATTTT. Its protein product is CAWSRDRGQPQHF. The genes are TRBV30 and TRBJ1-5; TRBD1 agrees at 10 bases. V was clipped by 3 bases and J by 6 bases; unmatched bases: 2. CDR1 GTSNPN and CDR2 SVGIG come from the germline V gene (reference sequence). CDR3 length: 13 residues.

This clonotype was seen many times. V usage is TRBV4-1 and J usage is TRBJ2-7; 13 positions agree with TRBD2. Per the germline V gene, CDR1 is MGHRA and CDR2 is YSYEKL. The CDR3 sequence is 16 residues long. J lost 4 bases, V lost 1 base, and 4 bases had no gene match. The CDR3 DNA is TGCGCCAGCAGCCAAGTGCAGACTAGCGGGAGGTACGAGCAGTACTTC. Amino acid sequence: CASSQVQTSGRYEQYF.

This clonotype was counted ten times or more. The gene calls are TRBV28 and TRBJ1-5; D gene uncertain. Per the germline V gene, CDR1 is MDHEN and CDR2 is SYDVKM. V lost 3 bases and J 2 bases, leaving 17 bases between the germline ends. CDR3 length: 17 residues. This CDR3 is CASSFPPETRGNQPQHF. The CDR3 DNA sequence: TGTGCCAGCAGTTTCCCCCCCGAGACCCGGGGCAATCAGCCCCAGCATTTT.

This clonotype was recorded many times. The chain employs TRBV4-2 and TRBJ1-2; no reliable D call. Germline loops: CDR1 LGHNA, CDR2 YNFKEQ. V shed 1 base and J shed 0 bases, with 9 bases lying between them. The CDR3 consists of 15 residues. The CDR3: CASSQVSGANYGYTF. In DNA, the CDR3 is TGTGCCAGCAGCCAAGTTTCAGGAGCTAACTATGGCTACACCTTC.

This clonotype was seen at least ten times. The genes are TRBV29-1 and TRBJ2-7, with 10 bases identical to TRBD2. The CDR3 spans 14 residues. Germline V lookup: CDR1 SQVTM, CDR2 ANQGSEA. Trimming took 3 bases from V and 3 from J; bases not matched to a gene: 5. The CDR3 DNA follows: TGCAGCGTTGAGTCAGCGGGAGGGAGCTACGAGCAGTACTTC. This translates into CSVESAGGSYEQYF.